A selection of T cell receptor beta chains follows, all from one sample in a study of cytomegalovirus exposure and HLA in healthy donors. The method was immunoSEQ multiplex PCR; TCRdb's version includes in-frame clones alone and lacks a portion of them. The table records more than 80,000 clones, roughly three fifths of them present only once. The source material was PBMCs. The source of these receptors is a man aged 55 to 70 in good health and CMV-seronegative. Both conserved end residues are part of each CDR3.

cdr3_aa: CASSVEGVVGDTEAFF
j_call: TRBJ1-1
v_call: TRBV9

cdr3_aa: CASSILAGGGETQYF
j_call: TRBJ2-5
v_call: TRBV11-2

cdr3_aa: CASSLGLAGRETQYF
j_call: TRBJ2-5
v_call: TRBV2

cdr3_aa: CASSSRLLGHQNSPLHF
j_call: TRBJ1-6
v_call: TRBV28

cdr3_aa: CASSSSGQGARGYTF
j_call: TRBJ1-2
v_call: TRBV27

cdr3_aa: CASTRSGTGDGYTF
j_call: TRBJ1-2
v_call: TRBV28

cdr3_aa: CASSAGGAVDTQYF
j_call: TRBJ2-3
v_call: TRBV7-9

cdr3_aa: CASSGVTGKETQYF
j_call: TRBJ2-5
v_call: TRBV2

cdr3_aa: CASGLDPGTGGRGEQYF
j_call: TRBJ2-7
v_call: TRBV12-5

cdr3_aa: CAINTWTGGGQPQHF
j_call: TRBJ1-5
v_call: TRBV28

cdr3_aa: CASSLQTRPRYEQYF
j_call: TRBJ2-7
v_call: TRBV11-2

cdr3_aa: CASSTEADNSPLHF
j_call: TRBJ1-6
v_call: TRBV5-1

cdr3_aa: CASSLFGTSSGNEQFF
j_call: TRBJ2-1
v_call: TRBV5-1

cdr3_aa: CASSVDPATVSGANVLTF
j_call: TRBJ2-6
v_call: TRBV9

cdr3_aa: CASSPPEGEAFF
j_call: TRBJ1-1
v_call: TRBV7-3

cdr3_aa: CASSRTAGDANTGELFF
j_call: TRBJ2-2
v_call: TRBV18

cdr3_aa: CASSLNLGTGIF
j_call: TRBJ1-6
v_call: TRBV28

cdr3_aa: CASSQEEAWDTQRYEQYF
j_call: TRBJ2-7
v_call: TRBV14

cdr3_aa: CASSEDFFYGYTF
j_call: TRBJ1-2
v_call: TRBV2

cdr3_aa: CASSSPKRGQVGSYNEQFF
j_call: TRBJ2-1
v_call: TRBV5-1

cdr3_aa: CASSFQGYNEQFF
j_call: TRBJ2-1
v_call: TRBV7-3

cdr3_aa: CASRPGSTGMGNQPQHF
j_call: TRBJ1-5
v_call: TRBV28

cdr3_aa: CSSSHGGRGTFRDGYTF
j_call: TRBJ1-2
v_call: TRBV7-9

cdr3_aa: CASSLAAGIRYNEQFF
j_call: TRBJ2-1
v_call: TRBV11-2

cdr3_aa: CASSFDNSQETQYF
j_call: TRBJ2-5
v_call: TRBV7-3

cdr3_aa: CASSEGGGPSNQPQHF
j_call: TRBJ1-5
v_call: TRBV2

cdr3_aa: CASSSPGQGARQPQHF
j_call: TRBJ1-5
v_call: TRBV28

cdr3_aa: CSVDLAVSGELFF
j_call: TRBJ2-2
v_call: TRBV29-1

cdr3_aa: CASSLGGLGNSPLHF
j_call: TRBJ1-6
v_call: TRBV7-8

cdr3_aa: CASSQTGQYEQYF
j_call: TRBJ2-7
v_call: TRBV2

cdr3_aa: CASRMSGGEKLFF
j_call: TRBJ1-4
v_call: TRBV11-2

cdr3_aa: CASNRTAGYEQYF
j_call: TRBJ2-7
v_call: TRBV23-1

cdr3_aa: CASSQNPRTGAYEQYF
j_call: TRBJ2-7
v_call: TRBV4-1

cdr3_aa: CASSSRTGLTGELFF
j_call: TRBJ2-2
v_call: TRBV7-9

cdr3_aa: CATTGGPTRNNEQFF
j_call: TRBJ2-1
v_call: TRBV10-3

cdr3_aa: CASSSGPSGTGELFF
j_call: TRBJ2-2
v_call: TRBV19

cdr3_aa: CASGLDSSGYNEQFF
j_call: TRBJ2-1
v_call: TRBV12-5

cdr3_aa: CASRVFVGAYNEQFF
j_call: TRBJ2-1
v_call: TRBV11-2

cdr3_aa: CASSLGQGHTDTQYF
j_call: TRBJ2-3
v_call: TRBV5-6

cdr3_aa: CASRTLQENTEAFF
j_call: TRBJ1-1
v_call: TRBV19

cdr3_aa: CASSLVGQGSTEAFF
j_call: TRBJ1-1
v_call: TRBV7-2

cdr3_aa: CASSEARTGTEEQFF
j_call: TRBJ2-1
v_call: TRBV2

cdr3_aa: CASSLGTGVPGNTIYF
j_call: TRBJ1-3
v_call: TRBV11-3

cdr3_aa: CASGSAGTGVAGELFF
j_call: TRBJ2-2
v_call: TRBV12-5

cdr3_aa: CASSPSTGVVNQPQHF
j_call: TRBJ1-5
v_call: TRBV4-1